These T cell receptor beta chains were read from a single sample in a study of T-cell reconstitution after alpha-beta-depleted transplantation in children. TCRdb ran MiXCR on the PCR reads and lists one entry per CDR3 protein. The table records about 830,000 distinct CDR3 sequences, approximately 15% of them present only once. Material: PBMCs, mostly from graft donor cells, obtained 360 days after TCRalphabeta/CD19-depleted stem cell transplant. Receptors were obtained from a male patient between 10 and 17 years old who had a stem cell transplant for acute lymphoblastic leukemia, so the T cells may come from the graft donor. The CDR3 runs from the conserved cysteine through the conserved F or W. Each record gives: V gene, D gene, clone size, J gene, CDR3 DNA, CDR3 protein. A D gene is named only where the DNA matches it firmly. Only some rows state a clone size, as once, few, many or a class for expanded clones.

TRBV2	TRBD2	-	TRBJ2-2	TGTGCCAGCAGTGGGCTAGCGGGAGGGTACACCGGGGAGCTGTTTTTT	CASSGLAGGYTGELFF
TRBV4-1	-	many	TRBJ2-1	TGCGCCAGCAGCCAAGTCCCCCGGCGCCTCAGTCGTAATGAGCAGTTCTTC	CASSQVPRRLSRNEQFF
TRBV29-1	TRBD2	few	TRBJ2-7	TGCAGCGCCGTAGGGGAGCGGGGGCACGAGCAGTACTTC	CSAVGERGHEQYF
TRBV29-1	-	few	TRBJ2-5	TGCAGCGTTGAAATCTTGACGGGAGCGACCCAGTACTTC	CSVEILTGATQYF
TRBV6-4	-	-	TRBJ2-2	TGTGCCAGCAGTGAGGGGCATACCGGGGAGCTGTTTTTT	CASSEGHTGELFF
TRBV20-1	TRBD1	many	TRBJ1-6	TGCAGTGCTCCCTGGGGACAGGGAAATTCACCCCTCCACTTT	CSAPWGQGNSPLHF
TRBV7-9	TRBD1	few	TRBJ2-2	TGTGCCAGCAGCCCGGACAGGGGTCCCACCGGGGAGCTGTTTTTT	CASSPDRGPTGELFF
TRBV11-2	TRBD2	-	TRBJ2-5	TGTGCCAGCAGCCCCTACACCGGACTAGCGGGGAACCAAGAGACCCAGTACTTC	CASSPYTGLAGNQETQYF
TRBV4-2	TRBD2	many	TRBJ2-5	TGTGCCAGCCGGGGTAGCGGGGACCAAGAGACCCAGTACTTC	CASRGSGDQETQYF
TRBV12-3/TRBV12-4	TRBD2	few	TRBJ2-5	TGTGCCAGCAGCTTCGGGGGTGGACTAGTTCAAGAGACCCAGTACTTC	CASSFGGGLVQETQYF
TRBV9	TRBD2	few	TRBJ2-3	TGTGCCAGCAGCTTCTGGGGAGGGGATACGCAGTATTTT	CASSFWGGDTQYF
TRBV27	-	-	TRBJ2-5	TGTGCCAGCAGTTCCCTTTTCCGGCAGGGGCGAAGGATCCAGTACTTC	CASSSLFRQGRRIQYF
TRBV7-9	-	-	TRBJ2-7	TGTGCCAGCAGCCCCCCCCTACTAGTAATGAACGCCTACGAGCAGTACTTC	CASSPPLLVMNAYEQYF
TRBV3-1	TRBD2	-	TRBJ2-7	TGTGCCAGCAGCCCCGAGTCTAGCGGGAGCTACGAGCAGTACTTC	CASSPESSGSYEQYF
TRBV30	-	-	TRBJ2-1	TGTGCCTGGAGTGAGGGTCCAGTCTCATGGGGAATGGAGCAGTTCTTC	CAWSEGPVSWGMEQFF
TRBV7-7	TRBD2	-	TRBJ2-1	TGTGCCAGCAGCTTGACCCGGGAGGGCCTCGATGAGCAGTTCTTC	CASSLTREGLDEQFF
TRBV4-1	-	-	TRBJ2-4	TGCGCCAGCAGCCAACAGGGGGAGGACATTCAGTACTTC	CASSQQGEDIQYF
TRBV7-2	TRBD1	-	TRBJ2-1	TGTGCCAGCAGCGCATACAGGGGTCAGTACAATGAGCAGTTCTTC	CASSAYRGQYNEQFF
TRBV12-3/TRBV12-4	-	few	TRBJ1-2	TGTGCCAGCAGTTTTCGCAGGGGCGCGCGGAATCTGACGTTCACCTTC	CASSFRRGARNLTFTF
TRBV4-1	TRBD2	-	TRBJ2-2	TGCGCCAGCAGCCAAGTCCCGGGACTAGCGGACCGTAGCACCGGGGAGCTGTTTTTT	CASSQVPGLADRSTGELFF
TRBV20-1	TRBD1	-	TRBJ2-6	TGCAGTGCTAGTTTGGGACAGGGCCTTGCTGGGGCCAACGTCCTGACTTTC	CSASLGQGLAGANVLTF
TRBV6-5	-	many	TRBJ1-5	TGTGCCAGCAGTTACAAGGGGCCTAATCAGCCCCAGCATTTT	CASSYKGPNQPQHF